Listed below are T cell receptor beta chains from one sample, sequenced in a study of CD8+ T cells in alopecia areata. Libraries were prepared by immunoSEQ multiplex PCR; TCRdb keeps only in-frame clonotypes and omits some of them. The table has roughly 190,000 clones, roughly 60% seen once. The material was CD4+ T cells sorted from blood, obtained at week 24, from a patient treated with tofacitinib. The receptors derive from a human donor with alopecia areata. The CDR3 runs from the conserved cysteine through the conserved F or W. A D gene is named only where the DNA matches it firmly. Expanded clones get a size class; other rows say once, few or many, or leave the size out.

CDR3 length	V gene	J gene	D gene	clone size	CDR3 protein	CDR3 DNA
14	TRBV4-3	TRBJ1-6	.	.	CASSQGRGLSPLHF	TGCGCCAGCAGCCAAGGCCGGGGGCTTTCACCCCTCCACTTT
12	TRBV30	TRBJ1-2	.	.	CAWRTANYGYTF	TGTGCCTGGAGAACAGCTAACTATGGCTACACCTTC
12	TRBV29-1	TRBJ2-2	.	.	CSGVSRGRELFF	TGCAGCGGTGTTTCCAGGGGCCGGGAGCTGTTTTTT
12	TRBV12-5	TRBJ1-3	.	few	CASGLARNTIYF	TGTGCTAGTGGTTTGGCCAGAAACACCATATATTTT
11	TRBV2	TRBJ1-2	.	.	CASTGLYGYTF	TGTGCCAGCACGGGACTCTATGGCTACACCTTC
13	TRBV7-9	TRBJ1-4	.	once	CASSEWAQGKLFF	TGTGCCAGCAGCGAATGGGCCCAAGGGAAACTGTTTTTT
13	TRBV5-6	TRBJ2-1	.	.	CASSPPGGHEQFF	TGTGCCAGCAGCCCTCCTGGGGGTCATGAGCAGTTCTTC
16	TRBV15	TRBJ2-3	TRBD2	.	CATSRASGLASDTQYF	TGTGCCACCAGCAGAGCCTCGGGACTAGCTTCGGATACGCAGTATTTT
12	TRBV30	TRBJ1-1	.	.	CAWSLGNTEAFF	TGTGCCTGGAGTCTAGGGAACACTGAAGCTTTCTTT
13	TRBV5-6	TRBJ1-5	.	few	CASSPQGDQPQHF	TGTGCCAGCAGCCCGCAGGGAGATCAGCCCCAGCATTTT
16	TRBV4-1	TRBJ2-5	.	once	CASSQPVGADQETQYF	TGCGCCAGCAGCCAACCGGTTGGAGCGGACCAAGAGACCCAGTACTTC
16	TRBV7-6	TRBJ1-3	.	.	CASSPLGPSSGNTIYF	TGTGCCAGCAGCCCCTTGGGGCCCAGCTCTGGAAACACCATATATTTT
13	TRBV11-1	TRBJ1-5	.	few	CASSLMENQPQHF	TGTGCCAGCAGCCTCATGGAGAACCAGCCCCAGCATTTT
9	TRBV29-1	TRBJ1-1	.	.	CSVEGGAFF	TGCAGCGTTGAAGGTGGAGCTTTCTTT
15	TRBV7-2	TRBJ2-7	.	.	CASSTRPEGSYEQYF	TGTGCCAGCAGCACTCGACCGGAGGGGAGCTACGAGCAGTACTTC
16	TRBV6-5	TRBJ1-2	TRBD1	.	CASSSGTGNRGYGYTF	TGTGCCAGCAGTTCCGGGACAGGGAACCGGGGCTATGGCTACACCTTC
14	TRBV4-2	TRBJ1-2	.	.	CASSQENSNYGYTF	TGTGCCAGCAGCCAAGAGAACAGTAACTATGGCTACACCTTC
13	TRBV29-1	TRBJ2-2	.	.	CSVDLGYTGELFF	TGCAGCGTTGACTTAGGGTACACCGGGGAGCTGTTTTTT
13	TRBV30	TRBJ1-2	.	.	CAWRDTHLYGYTF	TGTGCCTGGAGGGACACTCATCTCTATGGCTACACCTTC
14	TRBV30	TRBJ1-2	.	.	CAWIKGDYNYGYTF	TGTGCCTGGATTAAGGGAGATTATAACTATGGCTACACCTTC
15	TRBV2	TRBJ2-3	.	few	CASSGGTRSTDTQYF	TGTGCCAGCAGTGGCGGGACCCGTAGCACAGATACGCAGTATTTT
14	TRBV5-1	TRBJ2-5	TRBD1	.	CASSLRGLGETQYF	TGCGCCAGCAGCTTGAGGGGGCTAGGGGAGACCCAGTACTTC
14	TRBV25-1	TRBJ1-1	TRBD1	.	CASSDAGTAHEAFF	TGTGCCAGCAGTGACGCCGGGACAGCTCATGAAGCTTTCTTT
13	TRBV7-8	TRBJ1-5	.	.	CASSLGGKEPQHF	TGTGCCAGCAGCTTAGGTGGTAAGGAGCCCCAGCATTTT
13	TRBV6-6	TRBJ1-2	.	.	CASSQNLYYGYTF	TGTGCCAGCAGTCAAAACCTGTACTATGGCTACACCTTC
14	TRBV6-5	TRBJ2-1	.	.	CASRFGSSYNEQFF	TGTGCCAGCCGGTTTGGGAGCTCCTACAATGAGCAGTTCTTC
16	TRBV19	TRBJ1-5	TRBD1	.	CASSRYGTGNNQPQHF	TGTGCCAGTAGTCGGTATGGGACAGGAAATAATCAGCCCCAGCATTTT
16	TRBV18	TRBJ2-3	.	.	CASSPLVSINTDTQYF	TGTGCCAGCTCACCACTGGTTTCGATCAACACAGATACGCAGTATTTT
12	TRBV27	TRBJ1-2	.	.	CASSGGGYGYTF	TGTGCCAGCAGCGGGGGGGGCTATGGCTACACCTTC
17	TRBV6-4	TRBJ2-7	.	.	CASSDPSGTRFSYEQYF	TGTGCCAGCAGTGACCCCTCCGGGACACGATTTTCCTACGAGCAGTACTTC
15	TRBV6-5	TRBJ2-2	.	once	CASRAVRQGNGELFF	TGTGCCAGCCGGGCCGTGCGTCAGGGAAACGGGGAGCTGTTTTTT
14	TRBV30	TRBJ2-2	.	few	CAWSVIKGVGELFF	TGTGCCTGGAGTGTTATTAAGGGGGTCGGGGAGCTGTTTTTT
16	TRBV7-2	TRBJ1-6	.	.	CASSLVYRGEDSPLHF	TGTGCCAGCAGCTTAGTATATCGGGGAGAGGACTCACCCCTCCACTTT
13	TRBV29-1	TRBJ2-3	.	once	CSVQLTSTDTQYF	TGCAGCGTACAGCTGACTAGCACAGATACGCAGTATTTT
12	TRBV30	TRBJ2-1	.	.	CAWKEGAHEQFF	TGTGCCTGGAAGGAGGGGGCCCATGAGCAGTTCTTC
14	TRBV29-1	TRBJ2-2	TRBD1	.	CSVGRQGGTGELFF	TGCAGCGTTGGGAGACAGGGGGGCACCGGGGAGCTGTTTTTT
13	TRBV7-9	TRBJ1-2	.	.	CASSSDGNYGYTF	TGTGCCAGCAGCTCTGACGGTAACTATGGCTACACCTTC
13	TRBV29-1	TRBJ2-3	.	.	CSVRTRSTDTQYF	TGCAGCGTTCGGACACGAAGCACAGATACGCAGTATTTT
13	TRBV2	TRBJ1-6	.	.	CASSGDSNSPLHF	TGTGCCAGCAGTGGCGACAGTAATTCACCCCTCCACTTT
14	TRBV30	TRBJ1-3	.	.	CAWSRTGLGNTIYF	TGTGCCTGGAGTCGCACAGGGCTTGGAAACACCATATATTTT
15	TRBV13	TRBJ2-3	TRBD1	.	CASSLGRGPTDTQYF	TGTGCCAGCAGCTTAGGGAGGGGGCCCACAGATACGCAGTATTTT
13	TRBV19	TRBJ1-5	.	.	CASATARSRPQHF	TGTGCCAGCGCGACCGCCCGGAGCCGGCCCCAGCATTTT
12	TRBV5-6	TRBJ1-2	TRBD1	.	CASSFGDSGYTF	TGTGCCAGCAGCTTTGGGGACAGTGGCTACACCTTC
14	TRBV5-6	TRBJ2-6	.	.	CASSRESGANVLTF	TGTGCCAGCAGCAGGGAGTCCGGGGCCAACGTCCTGACTTTC
11	TRBV29-1	TRBJ1-1	.	.	CSVSGSIEAFF	TGCAGCGTTTCAGGGAGTATTGAAGCTTTCTTT
13	TRBV19	TRBJ1-1	.	.	CASSMTRNTEAFF	TGTGCCAGTAGTATGACTAGGAACACTGAAGCTTTCTTT